This T cell receptor beta chain was identified in a study of beta chain features in type 1 diabetes. Notes on the study in general: Relative to healthy donors, patients appeared to have naive, central memory and Treg TCRB repertoires that were more similar.

Sequencing targeted expressed TCRB transcripts, as all isolated RNA had been reverse transcribed. Profiled with immunoSEQ multiplex PCR; TCRdb holds only in-frame clones, not every one. This table has about 130,000 clones, about 10% appearing once. CDR1 is SEHNR and CDR2 is FQNEAQ in the germline V gene (reference sequence). The J segment lost 5 bases and the V segment lost 4 bases, leaving 8 bases of the junction unmatched. The CDR3 is 14 amino acids. This clone was counted a few times. Its cognate antigen is unknown. This chain connects TRBV7-9 to TRBJ2-7; 7 nucleotides align to TRBD1. This receptor was identified in a man aged 18 to 30 in good health. Sequences were obtained from central memory CD4+ T cells from blood. CDR3 sequence (DNA): TGTGCCAGCAGCTCTAACAGGGGCCGGAACGAGCAGTACTTC. Protein: CASSSNRGRNEQYF.